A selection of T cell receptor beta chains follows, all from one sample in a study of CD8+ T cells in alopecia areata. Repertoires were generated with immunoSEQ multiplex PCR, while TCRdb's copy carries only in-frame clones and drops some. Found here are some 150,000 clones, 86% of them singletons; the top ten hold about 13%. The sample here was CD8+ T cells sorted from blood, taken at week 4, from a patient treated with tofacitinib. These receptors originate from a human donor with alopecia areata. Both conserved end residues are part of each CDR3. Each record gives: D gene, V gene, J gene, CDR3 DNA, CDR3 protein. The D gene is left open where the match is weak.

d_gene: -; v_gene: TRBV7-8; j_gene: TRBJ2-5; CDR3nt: TGTGCCAGCAGTTCCCGGGGTTCGACCATACTCCAAGAGACCCAGTACTTC; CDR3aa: CASSSRGSTILQETQYF
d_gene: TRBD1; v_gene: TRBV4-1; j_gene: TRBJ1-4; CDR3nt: TGCGCCAGCAGCCAAGGGACAGGGGCATGGGAAAAACTGTTTTTT; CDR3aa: CASSQGTGAWEKLFF
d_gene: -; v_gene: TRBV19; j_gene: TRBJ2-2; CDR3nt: TGTGCCAGTAACATGGGAGGCACCGGGGAGCTGTTTTTT; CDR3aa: CASNMGGTGELFF
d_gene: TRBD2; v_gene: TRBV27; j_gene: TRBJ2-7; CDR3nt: TGTGCCAGCTCCACCGGTCGGGAGGGCCTCTCCGAGCAGTACTTC; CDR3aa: CASSTGREGLSEQYF
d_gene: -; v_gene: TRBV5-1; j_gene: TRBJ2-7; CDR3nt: TGCGCCAGCAGCTTGGAGGGGACGGCCACGGGCGAGCAGTACTTC; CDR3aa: CASSLEGTATGEQYF
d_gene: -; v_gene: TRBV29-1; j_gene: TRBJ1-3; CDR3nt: TGCAGCACTACAGGGCTGACTGGAAACACCATATATTTT; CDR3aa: CSTTGLTGNTIYF
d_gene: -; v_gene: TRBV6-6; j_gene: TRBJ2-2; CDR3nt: TGTGCCAGCAGCCAGGGTTGGGGCACCGGGGAGCTGTTTTTT; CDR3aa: CASSQGWGTGELFF
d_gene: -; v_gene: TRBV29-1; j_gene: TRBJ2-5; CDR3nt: TGCAGCGGAGTGCACGGATCGAGAGAGACCCAGTACTTC; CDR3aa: CSGVHGSRETQYF
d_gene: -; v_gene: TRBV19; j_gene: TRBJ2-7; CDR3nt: TGTGCCAGTAGTCCGGGCGTGGGCTCCTACGAGCAGTACTTC; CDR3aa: CASSPGVGSYEQYF
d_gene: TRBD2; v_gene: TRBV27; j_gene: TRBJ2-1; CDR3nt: TGTGCCAGCGGGACTAGCGGGACCTACAATGAGCAGTTCTTC; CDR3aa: CASGTSGTYNEQFF
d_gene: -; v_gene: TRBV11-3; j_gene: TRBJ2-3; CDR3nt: TGTGCCAGCAGCTTAGGCACAGATACGCAGTATTTT; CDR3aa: CASSLGTDTQYF
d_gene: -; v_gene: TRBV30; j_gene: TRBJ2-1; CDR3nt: TGTGCCTGGAGTCAGAGCAACAATGAGCAGTTCTTC; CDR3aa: CAWSQSNNEQFF
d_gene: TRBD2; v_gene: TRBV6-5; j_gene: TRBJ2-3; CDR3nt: TGTGCCAGCAGTTCAGCGGGAGTGTTAGATACGCAGTATTTT; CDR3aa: CASSSAGVLDTQYF
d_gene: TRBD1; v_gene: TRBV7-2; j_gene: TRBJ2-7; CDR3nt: TGTGCCAGCAGCTTACGGGACAGGGGAGTCGAGCAGTACTTC; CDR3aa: CASSLRDRGVEQYF
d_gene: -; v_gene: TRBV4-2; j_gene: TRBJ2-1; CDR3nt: TGTGCCAGCAGCCAAGATCAGTTAGGGTACGGATCCTCCTACAATGAGCAGTTCTTC; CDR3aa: CASSQDQLGYGSSYNEQFF
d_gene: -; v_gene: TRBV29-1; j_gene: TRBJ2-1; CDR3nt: TGCAGCGCCGAAGGGGCCGTCAGGGGATCCTACAATGAGCAGTTCTTC; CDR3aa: CSAEGAVRGSYNEQFF
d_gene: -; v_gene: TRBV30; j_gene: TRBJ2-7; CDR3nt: TGTGCCTGGAGTGTAACCGGCGAGCAGTACTTC; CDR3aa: CAWSVTGEQYF
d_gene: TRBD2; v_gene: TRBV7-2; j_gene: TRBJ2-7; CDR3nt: TGTGCCAGCAGCCGAGGGGGACTAGCGGGAGTTACCTCCTACGAGCAGTACTTC; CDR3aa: CASSRGGLAGVTSYEQYF
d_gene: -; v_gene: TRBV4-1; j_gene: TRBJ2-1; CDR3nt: TGCGCCAGCAGCCAAGAGGGTGCTAGCGCGACGAGCTCCTACAATGAGCAGTTCTTC; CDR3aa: CASSQEGASATSSYNEQFF
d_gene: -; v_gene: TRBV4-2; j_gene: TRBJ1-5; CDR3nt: TGTGCCAGCAGCCAAGGTGACAGTAGAATTAATGGCAATCAGCCCCAGCATTTT; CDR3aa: CASSQGDSRINGNQPQHF
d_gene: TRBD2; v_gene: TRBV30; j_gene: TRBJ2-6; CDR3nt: TGTGCCTGGAGTGTACTGTGGACTAGCGGGAGCCCCCCGTCCCTCTCTGGGGCCAACGTCCTGACTTTC; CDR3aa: CAWSVLWTSGSPPSLSGANVLTF
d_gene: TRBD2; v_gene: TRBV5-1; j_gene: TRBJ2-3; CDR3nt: TGCGCCAGCAGCTTGGTATTAGCGGGGGCTACAGATACGCAGTATTTT; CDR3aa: CASSLVLAGATDTQYF
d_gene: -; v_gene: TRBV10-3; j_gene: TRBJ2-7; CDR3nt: TGTGCCATCAGTGCTAGCGATCCCTACGAGCAGTACTTC; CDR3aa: CAISASDPYEQYF